This T cell receptor beta chain was recovered during a study of blood T cells in healthy people across ages. As for the study in general: Capturing about one barcoded beta molecule per two T cells was achieved by template switching.

PCR was performed a second time for roughly 7 to 11 cycles using a sample-barcoded 5' primer and a J-beta primer mix. Each CDR3 protein is one row after TCRdb ran MiXCR on the 5' RACE reads. The table shows hundreds of thousands of distinct CDR3 sequences, with about 53% occurring only once. This CDR3 comprises 13 residues. Trimming took off 8 bases at V and 0 bases at J, with 10 bases between the two ends. From germline, CDR1 is MNHEY and CDR2 SVGEGT. Every sample gave at least 5 micrograms of total RNA when it was extracted. Only a few counts were recorded for this clonotype. The chain links TRBV6-2 or TRBV6-3 to TRBJ1-1; tentative D call: TRBD1 (5 bases). This TCR was sampled from a man older than 75 in good health. Sequenced sample: blood. In DNA form, the CDR3 reads TGTGCCAGCGGCCAAGGGGTGAACACTGAAGCTTTCTTT. This gives the protein CASGQGVNTEAFF.